These 9 T cell receptor beta chains came from one sample sequenced in a study of cytomegalovirus exposure and HLA in healthy donors. Only in-frame clones appear in the TCRdb table, and some are missing; sequencing was by immunoSEQ multiplex PCR. The top ten clones hold 0.55% to 0.8% of a sample with approximately 150,000 clones, approximately 90% of them seen once. The material sequenced was PBMCs. The receptors here all came from a man in his late teens or twenties in good health and CMV-seronegative.

The chain has TRBV7-3 and TRBJ2-1, with a possible D match to TRBD1 (5 bases). From germline, CDR1 is SGHTA and CDR2 FQGTGA. The CDR3 has 14 residues. V was trimmed by 0 bases and J by 6 bases, leaving 9 bases between them. The CDR3 here is CASSLTKGPNEQFF. The CDR3 DNA reads as TGTGCCAGCAGCTTAACGAAGGGGCCCAATGAGCAGTTCTTC.

This chain joins TRBV27 and TRBJ1-1, with D hard to call. CDR3 length: 14 residues. With 1 base removed from V and 0 bases from J, the gap between germline ends came to 6 bases. Germline CDR1 reads MNHEY; CDR2 reads SMNVEV (reference sequence). The CDR3 reads CASSLFPVNTEAFF. CDR3 DNA: TGTGCCAGCAGTTTATTTCCCGTGAACACTGAAGCTTTCTTT.

CDR3 sequence: CAISPGFGQGNYEQYF. The CDR3 nucleotides are TGTGCCATCAGTCCCGGGTTCGGGCAGGGAAACTACGAGCAGTACTTC. The chain links TRBV10-3 to TRBJ2-7, with D possibly matching TRBD1 (5 bases). CDR1 is ENHRY, CDR2 SYGVKD, per germline. The CDR3 runs 16 residues. Trimming pared 5 bases from V and 3 bases from J, leaving 20 bases between.

V and J are TRBV7-8 and TRBJ2-7; unclear D gene. The length of the CDR3 is 13 residues. CDR1 is SGHVS, CDR2 FQNEAQ, per germline. Trimming took off 5 bases at V and 3 bases at J, with 11 bases between the two ends. The CDR3 spells CASSPPGFYEQYF. Here the CDR3 DNA reads TGTGCCAGCAGCCCCCCCGGGTTCTACGAGCAGTACTTC.

This clone was recorded once. The chain employs TRBV27 and TRBJ2-5, with 9 bases fitting TRBD1. Germline V gene sequence: CDR1 MNHEY, CDR2 SMNVEV (reference sequence). The CDR3 runs 15 residues. The V and J ends lost 9 bases and 9 bases, in that order; junction bases with no gene match: 17. Here the CDR3 reads CASPPGQGDNTAQYF. DNA for the CDR3: TGTGCCAGTCCCCCGGGACAGGGTGACAACACGGCCCAGTACTTC.

The V gene is TRBV7-6, the J gene TRBJ2-5, with D possibly TRBD1 on 6 matching bases. V lost 5 bases, J lost 2 bases, and 12 bases lay in between. CDR1 and CDR2 from the germline V gene are SGHVS and FNYEAQ. The CDR3 has 14 residues. CDR3 DNA sequence: TGTGCCAGCAGCACCCGGGACAAACAAGAGACCCAGTACTTC. This sequence encodes CASSTRDKQETQYF.

This chain uses TRBV2 with TRBJ1-1; 9 bases align to TRBD1. Germline V CDR1 and CDR2: SNHLY, FYNNEI. The ends lost 8 bases at V and 4 bases at J; junction bases unmatched: 5. The CDR3 spans 13 residues. The DNA of the CDR3 is TGTGCCAGCTCGGGGGACAGGGTCACTGAAGCTTTCTTT. Protein sequence: CASSGDRVTEAFF.

The rearrangement links TRBV29-1 to TRBJ2-5, with 9 positions matching TRBD1. The CDR3 spans 13 residues. V shed 7 bases, J shed 5 bases, and the junction held 8 bases outside the gene matches. Germline CDR1 is SQVTM and CDR2 is ANQGSEA. The CDR3 sequence: CSARDRVQETQYF. The CDR3, as DNA: TGCAGCGCACGGGACAGGGTACAGGAGACCCAGTACTTC. The variable domain in full, completed from reference TRBV29-1 and TRBJ2-5, reads SAVISQKPSRDICQRGTSLTIQCQVDSQVTMMFWYRQQPGQSLTLIATANQGSEATYESGFVIDKFPISRPNLTFSTLTVSNMSPEDSSIYLCSARDRVQETQYFGPGTRLLVL.

The chain carries TRBV29-1 and TRBJ2-5, with a tentative D call TRBD1 (6 bases). Trimming stripped 7 bases from V and 2 bases from J, with 14 bases between. The germline V gene has CDR1 SQVTM and CDR2 ANQGSEA. The CDR3 loop spans 13 amino acids. The CDR3 nucleotides are TGCAGCGGCCGGACAGACCTACAAGAGACCCAGTACTTC. Protein sequence: CSGRTDLQETQYF.